The next 3 T cell receptor beta chains were all read from a single sample in a study of Graves' ophthalmopathy and Graves' hyperthyroidism. For repertoire sequencing, the TCR beta CDR3 regions were amplified from RNA transcripts. HTBI primers primed a first-round RT-PCR, and a second-round multiplex PCR followed. Using its own MiXCR run on the multiplex PCR reads, TCRdb lists one record per CDR3 protein. The sample consists of hundreds of thousands of distinct CDR3 sequences, 45% of them appearing once. Sequencing was done on a sample of peripheral blood. The source is an adult man with Graves' ophthalmopathy.

The chain links TRBV5-6 to TRBJ2-7, with 8 bases matching TRBD1. CDR3 length equals 14 residues. Germline-derived CDR1 and CDR2 are SGHDT and YYEEEE. V shed 1 base and J 3 bases; nucleotides not matched to a gene: 3. In DNA, the CDR3 is TGTGCCAGCAGCTTGTCGGACAGGGTCTACGAGCAGTACTTC. It specifies CASSLSDRVYEQYF.

Concerning this clonotype: The junction does not match germline at one end; this may be a read error. V usage is TRBV13 and J usage is TRBJ1-2; maybe TRBD1 (5 bases). Germline-derived CDR1 and CDR2 are PRHDT and FYEKMQ (reference sequence). The CDR3 contains 15 residues. The CDR3 coding sequence is TGCGCCAGCAGCCAAGTTAAAGGGGCTTTCTATGGCTACACCTTC. Translated: CASSQVKGAFYGYTF. The full variable domain, completed using reference TRBV13 and TRBJ1-2, is AAGVIQSPRHLIKEKRETATLKCYPIPRHDTVYWYQQGPGQDPQFLISFYEKMQSDKGSIPDRFSAQQFSDYHSELNMSSLELGDSALYFCASSQVKGAFYGYTFGSGTRLTVV.

This clonotype showed up just a few times. The rearrangement joins TRBV12-3 or TRBV12-4 to TRBJ1-2; perhaps TRBD1 as D (6 bases). The CDR3 covers 14 residues. With 5 bases removed from V and 4 bases from J, the gap between germline ends came to 14 bases. The CDR3 here is CASSVGTNFYGYTF. The CDR3 DNA is TGTGCCAGCAGTGTCGGGACAAATTTCTATGGCTACACCTTC.